What follows is one T cell receptor (beta chain) and its context. The antigen is unknown. Assay: immunoSEQ multiplex PCR; the TCRdb copy retains only in-frame clones and omits some. The data contain around 76,000 clones, 90% of them singletons. Germline assignment: CDR1 LGHNA and CDR2 YSLEER. V lost 0 bases and J lost 2, with 6 bases in between. This CDR3 is 14 amino acids long. The data were obtained in a study of identifying expanded T cells in peripheral blood. Findings and caveats of the study: Differentially abundant clones: about 1.2 between replicates, around 16 at approximately 14 days, 19 to 20 at four. Across healthy donors, higher total template counts meant significantly greater approximately 2-week count variance.

During the collection period, no donor immune events like infections were recorded. This sequence originates from a person aged 18 to 70 in good health. V and J are TRBV4-3 and TRBJ2-3; D gene unclear. Sequencing was carried out using blood. Here the CDR3 DNA reads TGCGCCAGCAGCCAAGATAGGGCCACAGATACGCAGTATTTT. Its protein is CASSQDRATDTQYF.